Detailed here is one T cell receptor beta chain. Antigen specificity is unknown. The sample belongs to a study of T cell repertoires in cytomegalovirus infection. TCRdb analysed the reads with MiXCR anew, one entry per CDR3 protein. The data hold about 160,000 distinct CDR3 sequences, with approximately 21% observed a single time. Germline CDR1 is SGHVS and CDR2 is FNYEAQ. This CDR3 has 15 amino acids. Trimming removed 5 bases from V and 0 bases from J; junction bases left unmatched: 3. Sequences were derived from CD8+ T cells from cultured PBMCs, sampled from culture after CMV antigen stimulation. This rearrangement joins TRBV7-6 to TRBJ2-2; TRBD1 matches at 7 bases. The sequence derives from a human donor in good health (CMV status not recorded). Some clones in this sample may be carry-over from other donors' samples. The CDR3 reads CASSPGTANTGELFF. CDR3 nucleotide sequence: TGTGCCAGCAGCCCAGGGACAGCGAACACCGGGGAGCTGTTTTTT.